The TCR beta chain described here comes from a study of shared T cell receptors in the human thymus. Sequencing was performed with immunoSEQ multiplex PCR; in TCRdb, only in-frame clones are kept and a portion is missing. The data hold 630,000 or so clones, with about 87% observed a single time. Germline assignment: CDR1 SGHVS and CDR2 FNYEAQ. The CDR3 length is 17 residues. Trimming took 5 bases from V and 0 from J; bases not matched to a gene: 12. In addition, the sample was reused for a study of human thymus T cells. Per that paper: Healthy Finnish infants undergoing corrective surgery for congenital heart defects were the donors. From resections taken during corrective heart surgery, the thymus tissue was obtained. Unrelated individuals reportedly shared highly overlapping thymic TCR repertoires.

The sample was thymocytes. This clonotype was obtained from a boy younger than two with a congenital heart defect. J is TRBJ1-2 and V is TRBV7-6; 7 positions match TRBD1. The DNA of the CDR3 is TGTGCCAGCAGCCCAACAGGGGACGAGCTAGCTAACTATGGCTACACCTTC. This codes for CASSPTGDELANYGYTF.